A single sample is the source of the 27 T cell receptor beta chains below, sequenced in a study of shared clonotypes between healthy human individuals. Measured with immunoSEQ multiplex PCR; TCRdb has only the in-frame clones, and not every one. The sample shows some 2.4 million clones, 93% of them seen only once. Sequencing used naive CD4+ T cells from PBMCs. Subset denoted: CD45RA+ positively selected. These receptors came from a man aged 18-30 years in good health. Some clones in this sample may be carry-over from other donors' samples.

The V gene is TRBV30, the J gene TRBJ1-5; 8 bases agree with TRBD1. Germline values: CDR1 GTSNPN, CDR2 SVGIG (reference sequence). This CDR3 region has 15 residues. The trim removed 2 bases at V and 7 bases at J, leaving 10 bases unmatched. In DNA form, the CDR3 reads TGTGCCTGGAGTACCCTGGACAGGGCGGAGCAGCCCCAGCATTTT. It translates to CAWSTLDRAEQPQHF.

This clone showed up just once. The V and J genes are TRBV4-2 and TRBJ2-2; 7 positions agree with TRBD1. There are 14 residues in the CDR3. Germline CDR1 LGHNA, CDR2 YNFKEQ. The junction had 0 bases not matched to a gene; V was cut back by 4 bases and J by 1 base. CDR3 protein: CASSRTGNTGELFF. CDR3 in DNA: TGTGCCAGCAGCCGGACAGGGAACACCGGGGAGCTGTTTTTT.

V gene TRBV2 combines with J gene TRBJ2-1, with 9 bases identical to TRBD2. Germline CDR1 is SNHLY and CDR2 is FYNNEI. The CDR3 is 13 residues long. With 9 bases clipped from V and 4 bases from J, the junction kept 4 bases outside the gene matches. Written as DNA, the CDR3 is TGTGCCAGTCGGACTAGCGAGTACAATGAGCAGTTCTTC. Translated: CASRTSEYNEQFF. Combining the CDR3 with reference TRBV2 and TRBJ2-1 gives the whole variable domain EPEVTQTPSHQVTQMGQEVILRCVPISNHLYFYWYRQILGQKVEFLVSFYNNEISEKSEIFDDQFSVERPDGSNFTLKIRSTKLEDSAMYFCASRTSEYNEQFFGPGTRLTVL.

The genes are TRBV5-4 and TRBJ2-2, with 7 positions matching TRBD1. V lost 4 bases and J lost 2; bases outside the gene matches: 8. This CDR3 contains 16 residues. Germline-derived CDR1 and CDR2 are SGHNT and YYREEE (reference sequence). The CDR3 region has the DNA TGTGCCAGCAGCCGAGGGACAGATCCTAACACCGGGGAGCTGTTTTTT. Protein sequence: CASSRGTDPNTGELFF.

The genes are TRBV4-1 and TRBJ2-1; D may be TRBD2 (5 bases). This CDR3 has 15 residues. Germline V lookup: CDR1 MGHRA, CDR2 YSYEKL. The V end lost 0 bases, the J end lost 10 bases, and 16 bases lay between the germline ends. The DNA for the CDR3 is TGCGCCAGCAGCCAAGAAGGCCGACCTCGGGGAGAGCAGTTCTTC. Translation: CASSQEGRPRGEQFF.

This chain connects TRBV27 to TRBJ2-5, with 9 positions matching TRBD2. This CDR3 is 17 amino acids long. J was trimmed by 6 bases and V by 5 bases; bases with no gene match: 16. Germline V gives CDR1 MNHEY, CDR2 SMNVEV (reference sequence). The chain's CDR3 is CASSPYQLGTSNKTQYF. DNA for the CDR3: TGTGCCAGCAGTCCCTATCAACTCGGGACTAGCAATAAGACCCAGTACTTC.

This clone occurred a few times. The rearrangement joins TRBV18 to TRBJ1-2, with 7 bases that match TRBD1. V lost 5 bases to trimming and J lost 8 bases; unmatched junction nucleotides: 11. The CDR3 length is 14 residues. Germline V gene sequence: CDR1 KGHSH, CDR2 LQKENI. This CDR3 is CASSSAIQGEGYTF. CDR3 DNA: TGTGCCAGCTCATCAGCAATCCAGGGGGAAGGCTACACCTTC.

This clone is a singleton in its sample. This chain connects TRBV30 to TRBJ2-7; 9 nucleotides match TRBD2. Trimming removed 1 base from V and 3 bases from J; junction bases left unmatched: 25. The CDR3 contains 21 residues. CDR1 is GTSNPN and CDR2 is SVGIG in the germline V gene (reference sequence). In DNA form, the CDR3 reads TGTGCCTGGAGTGGTTTCTCCCCGTGGCAGGGGAGGCAGCGGGAGGTCTACGAGCAGTACTTC. Amino acid sequence: CAWSGFSPWQGRQREVYEQYF. The variable domain in full, with the rest retrieved from reference TRBV30 and TRBJ2-7, is SQTIHQWPATLVQPVGSPLSLECTVEGTSNPNLYWYRQAAGRGLQLLFYSVGIGQISSEVPQNLSASRPQDRQFILSSKKLLLSDSGFYLCAWSGFSPWQGRQREVYEQYFGPGTRLTVT.

V is TRBV5-1 and J is TRBJ1-1, with TRBD1 matching over 8 bases. The CDR3 contains 16 residues. Germline V CDR1 and CDR2: SGHRS, YFSETQ. J lost 4 bases, V lost 4 bases, and 12 bases had no gene match. The CDR3 region has the DNA TGCGCCAGCAGCCCCGTCCAGGGGGCGAAGGTCACTGAAGCTTTCTTT. Its protein is CASSPVQGAKVTEAFF. Full variable domain (remainder filled in from reference TRBV5-1 and TRBJ1-1): KAGVTQTPRYLIKTRGQQVTLSCSPISGHRSVSWYQQTPGQGLQFLFEYFSETQRNKGNFPGRFSGRQFSNSRSEMNVSTLELGDSALYLCASSPVQGAKVTEAFFGQGTRLTVV.

The chain couples TRBV18 to TRBJ1-4; D is undetermined. CDR1 is KGHSH, CDR2 LQKENI, per germline. V was cut by 3 bases and J by 8 bases, with 13 bases left in between. The CDR3 totals 14 residues. DNA of the CDR3: TGTGCCAGCTCACCCGGTGTGACCGGGGAAAAACTGTTTTTT. Its translation is CASSPGVTGEKLFF.

V is TRBV7-3 and J is TRBJ2-7; 7 bases match TRBD1. Germline values: CDR1 SGHTA, CDR2 FQGTGA. This CDR3 region has 14 residues. The junction had 6 bases not matched to a gene; V was cut back by 4 bases and J by 3 bases. The CDR3 sequence: CASSWTGTDYEQYF. In nucleotides, the CDR3 is TGTGCCAGCAGCTGGACCGGGACAGACTACGAGCAGTACTTC. Full variable domain (outside the CDR3, taken from reference TRBV7-3 and TRBJ2-7): GAGVSQTPSNKVTEKGKYVELRCDPISGHTALYWYRQSLGQGPEFLIYFQGTGAADDSGLPNDRFFAVRPEGSVSTLKIQRTERGDSAVYLCASSWTGTDYEQYFGPGTRLTVT.

The chain recombines TRBV5-1 with TRBJ1-1; a weak D match, TRBD1 (5 bases). Germline CDR1 and CDR2: SGHRS and YFSETQ. This CDR3 region has 14 residues. The V end was cut by 4 bases, the J end by 3 bases, with 13 bases between. The CDR3 loop reads CASSLRVGDTEAFF. The CDR3, as DNA: TGCGCCAGCAGCCTCAGGGTAGGAGACACTGAAGCTTTCTTT. The full variable domain, its missing parts supplied by reference TRBV5-1 and TRBJ1-1, is KAGVTQTPRYLIKTRGQQVTLSCSPISGHRSVSWYQQTPGQGLQFLFEYFSETQRNKGNFPGRFSGRQFSNSRSEMNVSTLELGDSALYLCASSLRVGDTEAFFGQGTRLTVV.

This chain connects TRBV6-1 to TRBJ1-4; 9 bases are shared with TRBD1. The CDR3 is made up of 13 amino acids. Trimming removed 9 bases from V and 5 bases from J; junction bases left unmatched: 4. The V gene's germline CDR1 is MNHNS and CDR2 SASEGT. DNA of the CDR3: TGTGCCAGGGGGACAGGGCTAAATGAAAAACTGTTTTTT. Its protein is CARGTGLNEKLFF.

A few counts support this clone. V and J are TRBV18 and TRBJ1-1, with D uncertain. The CDR3 has 14 residues. The ends were cut back, 6 bases at V and 0 bases at J, with 11 bases in the middle. Germline values: CDR1 KGHSH, CDR2 LQKENI. This CDR3 is CASSPSLMNTEAFF. The DNA for the CDR3 is TGTGCCAGCTCCCCGAGCCTTATGAACACTGAAGCTTTCTTT.

The chain couples TRBV10-3 to TRBJ1-5; 8 positions match TRBD1. The germline V gene has CDR1 ENHRY and CDR2 SYGVKD. The CDR3 totals 15 residues. Trimming at V came to 6 bases and at J to 7 bases, leaving 11 bases not matched to a gene. The DNA for the CDR3 is TGTGCCATCAGCGATGGACAGGGCTTGGGGCAGCCCCAGCATTTT. This gives the protein CAISDGQGLGQPQHF.

The V gene is TRBV6-6, the J gene TRBJ2-2; D unresolved. Germline CDR1 reads MNHNY; CDR2 reads SVGAGI (reference sequence). Trimming cost V 4 bases and J 9 bases, with 6 bases left between them. The CDR3 runs to 11 residues. The CDR3: CASSSPWELFF. The CDR3 nucleotides are TGTGCCAGCAGTTCCCCCTGGGAGCTGTTTTTT.

J is TRBJ2-7 and V is TRBV5-6; TRBD1 agrees at 7 bases. V gave up 4 bases and J gave up 5 bases; unmatched junction bases: 9. The V gene's germline CDR1 is SGHDT and CDR2 YYEEEE. The CDR3 consists of 14 residues. Here the CDR3 reads CASSGQGVFDEQYF. CDR3 bases: TGTGCCAGCAGCGGGCAGGGGGTGTTCGACGAGCAGTACTTC.

The CDR3 DNA follows: TGCGCCAGCAGTCTTGAGAGGGGCGACACAGATACGCAGTATTTT. Amino acid sequence: CASSLERGDTDTQYF. The chain joins TRBV4-1 to TRBJ2-3; D may match TRBD1 or TRBD2 (5 bases each). The V and J ends lost 6 bases and 2 bases respectively, with 15 bases between them. The length of the CDR3 is 15 residues. CDR1 MGHRA and CDR2 YSYEKL come from the germline V gene.

The chain joins TRBV9 to TRBJ2-2; TRBD1 matches at 9 bases. Looked up from germline, CDR1 is SGDLS and CDR2 is YYNGEE. V lost 4 bases to trimming and J lost 6 bases; unmatched junction nucleotides: 10. This CDR3 has 16 residues. This CDR3 reads CASSPRGQGIAGELFF. CDR3 in DNA: TGTGCCAGCAGCCCCCGTGGACAGGGGATAGCCGGGGAGCTGTTTTTT.

V gene TRBV28 combines with J gene TRBJ2-2; no firm D call. V was trimmed by 1 base and J by 1 base, leaving 4 bases between them. This CDR3 has 14 amino acids. Germline assignment: CDR1 MDHEN and CDR2 SYDVKM. For the CDR3, the DNA is TGTGCCAGCAGTTTATTACAGAACACCGGGGAGCTGTTTTTT. Its protein is CASSLLQNTGELFF.

The sample holds one count of this clone. The chain uses TRBV7-6 and TRBJ2-3, with D perhaps TRBD1 (6 bases). CDR1 SGHVS and CDR2 FNYEAQ come from the germline V gene. CDR3 length: 13 residues. V was shortened by 5 bases and J by 3 bases, with 9 bases between the two germline ends. For the CDR3, the DNA is TGTGCCAGCAGCCAGGGGAGTACAGATACGCAGTATTTT. It translates to CASSQGSTDTQYF.

The rearrangement joins TRBV5-1 to TRBJ2-1; D unresolved. V dropped 0 bases and J dropped 12 bases, with 10 bases sitting between them. This CDR3 spans 12 amino acids. Germline V lookup: CDR1 SGHRS, CDR2 YFSETQ. The CDR3 reads CASSLELGGQFF. The DNA for the CDR3 is TGCGCCAGCAGCTTGGAATTGGGCGGGCAGTTCTTC.

The chain is built from TRBV11-2 and TRBJ2-1; tentatively, D is TRBD2 (6 bases). The V end was cut by 4 bases, the J end by 4 bases, with 20 bases between. This CDR3 region has 17 residues. Germline-derived CDR1 and CDR2 are SGHAT and FQNNGV. CDR3 bases: TGTGCCAGCAGCTCCCACAGGAGGGGCACAAGTTACAATGAGCAGTTCTTC. Its protein product is CASSSHRRGTSYNEQFF.

CDR3 region: CASSLGQTLYNEQFF. The DNA of the CDR3 is TGTGCCAGCAGCTTAGGGCAGACTCTGTACAATGAGCAGTTCTTC. The J gene is TRBJ2-1, the V gene TRBV11-3, with D unresolved. The length of the CDR3 is 15 residues. Germline loops: CDR1 SGHNT, CDR2 YENEEA. V was cut by 1 base and J by 4 bases, with 11 bases left in between. Combining the CDR3 with reference TRBV11-3 and TRBJ2-1 gives the whole variable domain EAGVVQSPRYKIIEKKQPVAFWCNPISGHNTLYWYLQNLGQGPELLIRYENEEAVDDSQLPKDRFSAERLKGVDSTLKIQPAELGDSAVYLCASSLGQTLYNEQFFGPGTRLTVL.

The J gene is TRBJ2-1, the V gene TRBV10-3, with D maybe TRBD1 (5 bases). Germline CDR1 reads ENHRY; CDR2 reads SYGVKD. The CDR3 extends over 13 amino acids. V gave up 0 bases and J gave up 10 bases, with 10 bases separating them. CDR3 sequence reads: CAISESPGREQFF. The CDR3, as DNA: TGTGCCATCAGTGAGTCGCCAGGGCGCGAGCAGTTCTTC.

This chain uses TRBV5-4 with TRBJ2-1; tentatively, D is TRBD1 (6 bases). CDR1 is SGHNT and CDR2 is YYREEE in the germline V gene (reference sequence). This CDR3 has 15 residues. Trimming shortened V by 1 base and J by 4 bases, and 12 bases separated the two germline ends. CDR3 loop: CASSLPGQRYNEQFF. Here the CDR3 DNA reads TGTGCCAGCAGCTTGCCGGGACAAAGATACAATGAGCAGTTCTTC.

V and J are TRBV6-4 and TRBJ2-1, with 9 nucleotides matching TRBD1. The CDR3 spans 14 residues. The trim removed 2 bases at V and 13 bases at J, leaving 9 bases unmatched. Germline values: CDR1 MRHNA, CDR2 SNTAGT. The CDR3 region has the DNA TGTGCCAGCAGTGACACTCCCGGGACAGGGAGACAGTTCTTC. It encodes CASSDTPGTGRQFF.